The 8 T cell receptor beta chains in this list originate from one sample, sequenced in a study of blood T cell repertoires in COVID-19. The assay was immunoSEQ multiplex PCR, and TCRdb's table has in-frame clones only and misses some. The sample shows some 300,000 clones, approximately 90% of them seen only once. Sequencing was done on a sample of PBMCs or T cells enriched from blood (not recorded which). The source of these receptors is a woman in her thirties or forties who had recovered from COVID-19.

This clone was seen only a few times. This chain joins TRBV25-1 and TRBJ2-7; 7 positions match TRBD1. CDR1 is MGHDK, CDR2 SYGVNS, per germline. This CDR3 has 12 residues. After removal of 4 bases from V and 7 bases from J, the junction contained 4 bases not matched to a gene. The CDR3 nucleotides are TGTGCCAGCAGTGGGACAGGAGAAGAGCAGTACTTC. Translating gives CASSGTGEEQYF.

This clone has only one observation. This chain links TRBV5-1 with TRBJ1-2; possibly TRBD1 for D (6 bases). Germline V CDR1 and CDR2: SGHRS, YFSETQ. V lost 2 bases, J lost 6 bases, and 11 bases lay in between. The CDR3 consists of 13 residues. The CDR3 DNA follows: TGCGCCAGCAGCTTCACAGGGATGGATGGCTACACCTTC. Translating gives CASSFTGMDGYTF.

The chain links TRBV20-1 to TRBJ2-1; 8 positions match TRBD1. V trimming: 3 bases; J trimming: 10 bases; junction bases outside the gene matches: 14. This CDR3 contains 15 residues. Per germline, CDR1 DFQATT and CDR2 SNEGSKA (reference sequence). DNA for the CDR3: TGCAGTGCTAGTATCCAGACAGGGGCTTTTGAGGAGCAGTTCTTC. This sequence encodes CSASIQTGAFEEQFF.

CDR3 coding DNA: TGTGCCAGCAGCTTAGCGGTGGGGAGCCAGTACTTC. Translated: CASSLAVGSQYF. J is TRBJ2-5 and V is TRBV7-6, with D tentatively TRBD2 (5 bases). Per the germline V gene, CDR1 is SGHVS and CDR2 is FNYEAQ. Trimming took off 0 bases at V and 10 bases at J, with 9 bases between the two ends. The CDR3 has 12 residues. The full variable domain, with the rest looked up from reference TRBV7-6 and TRBJ2-5, is GAGVSQSPRYKVTKRGQDVALRCDPISGHVSLYWYRQALGQGPEFLTYFNYEAQQDKSGLPNDRFSAERPEGSISTLTIQRTEQRDSAMYRCASSLAVGSQYFGPGTRLLVL.

The chain couples TRBV27 to TRBJ2-7; 8 bases are a match to TRBD1. The CDR3 is made up of 15 amino acids. V was pared by 2 bases and J by 3 bases, with 6 bases of the junction left unmatched. Germline V gene data show CDR1 as MNHEY and CDR2 as SMNVEV (reference sequence). The CDR3 spells CASSLEQGGFYEQYF. The CDR3, as DNA: TGTGCCAGCAGTTTAGAACAGGGGGGATTCTACGAGCAGTACTTC.

This chain uses TRBV4-2 with TRBJ1-3; 8 positions agree with TRBD1. This CDR3 comprises 18 residues. Looked up from germline, CDR1 is LGHNA and CDR2 is YNFKEQ. With V trimmed by 0 bases and J by 3 bases, 10 bases remained unmatched. CDR3 DNA sequence: TGTGCCAGCAGCCAAGATGTCCAGGGGGCTAGCGGTGGAAACACCATATATTTT. Translation gives CASSQDVQGASGGNTIYF.

Ten or more counts support this clone. The gene calls are TRBV6-5 and TRBJ2-5; TRBD2 aligns across 7 bases. This CDR3 is 15 amino acids long. J was trimmed by 7 bases and V by 0 bases; bases with no gene match: 8. The germline CDR1 and CDR2 sequences are MNHEY and SVGAGI. DNA for the CDR3: TGTGCCAGCAGTTACTCGCGGCAGGGCGGGGGGACCCAGTACTTC. Its protein is CASSYSRQGGGTQYF.

This sequence joins TRBV28 and TRBJ1-5, with 10 positions matching TRBD1. The germline V gene encodes CDR1 MDHEN and CDR2 SYDVKM. The CDR3 contains 18 residues. With V trimmed by 3 bases and J by 4 bases, 12 bases remained unmatched. CDR3 nucleotide sequence: TGTGCCAGCAGTTTTTTGGGATTACGACAGGGGGCAAATCAGCCCCAGCATTTT. This encodes CASSFLGLRQGANQPQHF. Filled out from reference TRBV28 and TRBJ1-5, the complete variable domain reads DVKVTQSSRYLVKRTGEKVFLECVQDMDHENMFWYRQDPGLGLRLIYFSYDVKMKEKGDIPEGYSVSREKKERFSLILESASTNQTSMYLCASSFLGLRQGANQPQHFGDGTRLSIL.